In its sample, the clone carrying this T cell receptor beta chain is medium-sized (0.01 to 0.1%). TCRdb ran MiXCR on the PCR reads and lists one entry per CDR3 protein. The table shows 20,000 or so distinct CDR3 sequences, with 20% to 25% occurring only once. This sample stems from a study of molecular identifiers for immune sequencing clone quantification. Whole-study context: Replicate RNA from 20,000 or 100,000 naive CD8 T cells formed five aliquots; four were sequenced.

The sequence derives from a human donor in good health. Some libraries in this study had Jurkat cell RNA spiked in. Sequenced material: naive CD8+ T cells from blood, with Jurkat cell RNA spiked in. Subset denoted: FACS-sorted CD8+CD4-CCR7+CD45RA+ naive T cells.

The CDR3 coding sequence is TGTGCCAGCAGCCGTCTAGCCGTAGATACGCAGTATTTT. This codes for CASSRLAVDTQYF. V is TRBV7-3 and J is TRBJ2-3; a weak D match, TRBD2 (5 bases). The CDR3 totals 13 residues. Trimming removed 5 bases from V and 5 bases from J, with 11 bases in between. Germline V gives CDR1 SGHTA, CDR2 FQGTGA.